One sample yielded the 18 T cell receptor beta chains listed below, sequenced in a study of blood T cell repertoires in COVID-19. Profiling relied on immunoSEQ multiplex PCR, and the TCRdb table lists in-frame clones only, not all of them. The sample yields under 350,000 clones, 83% seen once. Sequencing was performed on peripheral blood. These receptors were taken from a man aged 60 to 69 who had recovered from COVID-19.

V gene TRBV5-6 combines with J gene TRBJ2-4, with 8 positions matching TRBD1. The CDR3 contains 14 residues. The germline gives CDR1 SGHDT, CDR2 YYEEEE. Trimming at V came to 4 bases and at J to 1 base, leaving 1 base not matched to a gene. Written as DNA, the CDR3 is TGTGCCAGCAGCCGACAGGGGGCCAAAAACATTCAGTACTTC. It codes for CASSRQGAKNIQYF.

The rearrangement uses TRBV24-1 and TRBJ2-2; 14 bases map to TRBD2. From germline, CDR1 is KGHDR and CDR2 SFDVKD. The CDR3 is 15 residues long. The V gene end was trimmed by 9 bases and the J gene end by 4 bases; junction bases not matched to a gene: 3. The CDR3 DNA reads as TGTGCCACCGGACTAGCGGGGGGCCGCACCGGGGAGCTGTTTTTT. Translated, it gives CATGLAGGRTGELFF.

This clone was recorded a few times. The chain uses TRBV29-1 and TRBJ1-1; D remains ambiguous. The CDR3 covers 13 residues. Germline V CDR1 and CDR2: SQVTM, ANQGSEA. The V end lost 8 bases, the J end lost 4 bases, and 17 bases lay between the germline ends. In DNA form, the CDR3 reads TGCAGCTGGTGGGCGTTGGGAGCCACTGAAGCTTTCTTT. Protein sequence: CSWWALGATEAFF.

The chain is built from TRBV25-1 and TRBJ2-5; the D gene is possibly TRBD1 (6 bases). Trimming stripped 3 bases from V and 5 bases from J, with 10 bases between. Germline CDR1 MGHDK, CDR2 SYGVNS. The CDR3 has 13 amino acids. This CDR3 reads CASSDRGLETQYF. For the CDR3, the DNA is TGTGCCAGCAGTGACAGGGGCTTGGAGACCCAGTACTTC.

The chain links TRBV5-6 to TRBJ2-2, with D possibly matching TRBD2 (5 bases). Between the trimmed V and J ends, which lost 1 base and 9 bases, there was a span of 7 bases. Germline loops: CDR1 SGHDT, CDR2 YYEEEE. CDR3 length equals 12 residues. CDR3 nucleotides: TGTGCCAGCAGCTTGCGAGGGCGGGAGCTGTTTTTT. This translates into CASSLRGRELFF.

A word on this clone: The same CDR3 also results from other DNA sequences found in this sample. The V gene is TRBV9, the J gene TRBJ2-2; D ambiguous. The CDR3 spans 13 residues. The germline V gene has CDR1 SGDLS and CDR2 YYNGEE. V was cut by 1 base and J by 4 bases, with 5 bases left in between. This CDR3 is CASSVTGTGELFF. The CDR3 DNA sequence: TGTGCCAGCAGCGTAACCGGCACCGGGGAGCTGTTTTTT.

This chain links TRBV4-2 with TRBJ2-7; perhaps TRBD2 as D (7 bases). CDR1 and CDR2 from the germline V gene are LGHNA and YNFKEQ. The V end was cut by 6 bases, the J end by 6 bases, with 18 bases between. The CDR3 is 14 residues long. The CDR3 DNA follows: TGTGCCAGCAGTCCGCCGGGGGGCGGGGGCGAGCAGTACTTC. It encodes CASSPPGGGGEQYF.

This clone was counted only a few times. The rearrangement links TRBV6-5 to TRBJ1-2; 8 bases match TRBD1. Losses at the gene ends were 4 bases for V and 5 bases for J; bases not matched to a gene: 6. CDR3 size: 14 residues. Germline loops: CDR1 MNHEY, CDR2 SVGAGI. CDR3 sequence: CASSSPGTGYGYTF. The CDR3, as DNA: TGTGCCAGCAGTTCACCCGGGACAGGTTATGGCTACACCTTC.

The CDR3: CASSLEGTAFNEKLFF. CDR3 sequence (DNA): TGTGCCAGCAGCTTAGAAGGGACAGCCTTTAATGAAAAACTGTTTTTT. This chain joins TRBV7-2 and TRBJ1-4, with 7 bases matching TRBD1. The germline CDR1 and CDR2 sequences are SGHTA and FQGNSA. The CDR3 runs 16 residues. Unmatched junction bases numbered 6, after V lost 1 base and J lost 4 bases.

This chain uses TRBV5-1 with TRBJ1-1; 7 bases match TRBD1. This CDR3 comprises 13 residues. The V segment lost 4 bases and the J segment 7 bases; nucleotides outside the gene matches: 7. The germline V gene encodes CDR1 SGHRS and CDR2 YFSETQ. The CDR3 DNA sequence: TGCGCCAGCAGCCGACAGGGCACGAATGAAGCTTTCTTT. Encoded protein: CASSRQGTNEAFF.

The chain recombines TRBV11-2 with TRBJ2-1, with TRBD2 as a possible D gene (6 bases). Trimming stripped 5 bases from V and 5 bases from J, with 16 bases between. Germline V lookup: CDR1 SGHAT, CDR2 FQNNGV. The CDR3 is 15 residues long. The CDR3 DNA sequence: TGTGCCAGCAGCCCCCCGGGTAGCGGAAACAATGAGCAGTTCTTC. The encoded protein is CASSPPGSGNNEQFF.

The chain joins TRBV7-2 to TRBJ2-7; D is possibly TRBD1 (5 bases). This CDR3 comprises 16 residues. Germline V gives CDR1 SGHTA, CDR2 FQGNSA. V was trimmed by 5 bases and J by 5 bases, leaving 22 bases between them. The DNA for the CDR3 is TGTGCCAGCAGCCCTGGGCGTTGGTTCCAGGGTGACGAGCAGTACTTC. Translated, it gives CASSPGRWFQGDEQYF.

V usage is TRBV6-1 and J usage is TRBJ2-5; 9 positions agree with TRBD2. With 4 bases clipped from V and 6 bases from J, the junction kept 12 bases outside the gene matches. The CDR3 is 16 amino acids. Germline CDR1 reads MNHNS; CDR2 reads SASEGT. The DNA of the CDR3 is TGTGCCAGCAGTGGTACCTTGGGGACTAGCCCTAAGACCCAGTACTTC. This sequence encodes CASSGTLGTSPKTQYF.

This rearrangement joins TRBV6-5 to TRBJ1-4, with D perhaps matching TRBD1 (6 bases). The CDR3 runs 13 residues. Trimming removed 7 bases from V and 8 bases from J, with 14 bases in between. From germline, CDR1 is MNHEY and CDR2 SVGAGI. This chain's CDR3 is CASTGQNFEKLFF. Here the CDR3 DNA reads TGTGCCAGCACCGGACAGAATTTCGAAAAACTGTTTTTT.

V gene TRBV7-8 combines with J gene TRBJ1-6; 9 bases map to TRBD1. The CDR3 contains 14 residues. The V gene's germline CDR1 is SGHVS and CDR2 FQNEAQ. V was clipped by 5 bases and J by 11 bases; unmatched bases: 7. CDR3 sequence (DNA): TGTGCCAGCAGCCAAGGACAGGGGAATGCACCCCTCCACTTT. This gives the protein CASSQGQGNAPLHF.

The V gene is TRBV4-1, the J gene TRBJ1-6; weak D call: TRBD1 (5 bases). The V end lost 5 bases, the J end lost 7 bases, and 18 bases lay between the germline ends. CDR3 length: 16 residues. Per germline, CDR1 MGHRA and CDR2 YSYEKL. CDR3 region: CASSAVGGRANSPLHF. The CDR3 region has the DNA TGCGCCAGCAGCGCAGTAGGTGGCAGGGCCAATTCACCCCTCCACTTT.

This rearrangement joins TRBV5-1 to TRBJ2-3; TRBD1 agrees at 7 bases. Germline V lookup: CDR1 SGHRS, CDR2 YFSETQ. The CDR3 spans 18 residues. J lost 4 bases, V lost 4 bases, and 18 bases had no gene match. The CDR3 sequence: CASSPLGPDRALSDTQYF. CDR3 nucleotide sequence: TGCGCCAGCAGCCCACTTGGACCTGACAGGGCCCTCTCAGATACGCAGTATTTT.

The chain combines TRBV27 with TRBJ1-2, with 9 positions matching TRBD1. Germline trimming cut 5 bases from V and 7 bases from J; bases unmatched to any gene: 11. This CDR3 contains 15 residues. Per the germline V gene, CDR1 is MNHEY and CDR2 is SMNVEV (reference sequence). CDR3 nucleotides: TGTGCCAGCAGTAGACAGGGGGGACACCCCTTTGGCTACACCTTC. Amino acids: CASSRQGGHPFGYTF.